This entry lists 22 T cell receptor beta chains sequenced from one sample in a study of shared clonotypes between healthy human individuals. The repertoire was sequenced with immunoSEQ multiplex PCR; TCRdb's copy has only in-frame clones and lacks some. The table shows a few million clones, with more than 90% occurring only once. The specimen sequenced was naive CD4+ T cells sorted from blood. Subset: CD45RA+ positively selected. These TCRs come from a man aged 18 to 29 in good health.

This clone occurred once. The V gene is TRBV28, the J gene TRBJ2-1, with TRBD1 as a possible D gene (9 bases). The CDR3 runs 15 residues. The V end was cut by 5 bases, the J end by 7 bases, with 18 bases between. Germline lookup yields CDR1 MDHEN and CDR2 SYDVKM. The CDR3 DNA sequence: TGTGCCAGCAGTCGGGGGGGGACAGGGAATAATGAGCAGTTCTTC. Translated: CASSRGGTGNNEQFF.

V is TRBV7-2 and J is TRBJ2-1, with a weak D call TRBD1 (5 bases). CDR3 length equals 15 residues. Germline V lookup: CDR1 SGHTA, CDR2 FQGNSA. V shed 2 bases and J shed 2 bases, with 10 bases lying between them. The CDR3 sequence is CASSLQGSPYNEQFF. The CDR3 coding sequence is TGTGCCAGCAGCTTACAGGGCTCCCCCTACAATGAGCAGTTCTTC.

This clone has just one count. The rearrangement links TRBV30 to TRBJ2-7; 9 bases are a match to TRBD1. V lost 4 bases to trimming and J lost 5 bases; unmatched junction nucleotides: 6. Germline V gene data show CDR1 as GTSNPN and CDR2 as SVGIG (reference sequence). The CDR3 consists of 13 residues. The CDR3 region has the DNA TGTGCCTGGACCGGGACAGGGATCGACGAGCAGTACTTC. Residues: CAWTGTGIDEQYF.

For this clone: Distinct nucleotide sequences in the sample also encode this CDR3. CDR3 residues: CAWSVGGTDTQYF. The CDR3 DNA reads TGTGCCTGGAGTGTCGGAGGCACAGATACGCAGTATTTT. The V call is TRBV30, the J call TRBJ2-3; unclear D gene. V lost 0 bases to trimming and J lost 1 base, with 5 bases between them. Per the germline V gene, CDR1 is GTSNPN and CDR2 is SVGIG (reference sequence). The CDR3 has 13 residues.

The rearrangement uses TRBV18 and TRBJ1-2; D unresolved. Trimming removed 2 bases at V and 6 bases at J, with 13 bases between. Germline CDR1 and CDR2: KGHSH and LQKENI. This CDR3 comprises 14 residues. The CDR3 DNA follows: TGTGCCAGCTCACCAGAGACTCTCGGGGATGGCTACACCTTC. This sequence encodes CASSPETLGDGYTF.

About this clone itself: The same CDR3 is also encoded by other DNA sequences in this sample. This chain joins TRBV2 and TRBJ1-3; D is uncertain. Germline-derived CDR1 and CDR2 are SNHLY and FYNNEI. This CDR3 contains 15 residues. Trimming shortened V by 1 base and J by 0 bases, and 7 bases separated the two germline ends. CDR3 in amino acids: CASSEEGRSGNTIYF. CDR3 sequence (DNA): TGTGCCAGCAGTGAAGAAGGACGCTCTGGAAACACCATATATTTT.

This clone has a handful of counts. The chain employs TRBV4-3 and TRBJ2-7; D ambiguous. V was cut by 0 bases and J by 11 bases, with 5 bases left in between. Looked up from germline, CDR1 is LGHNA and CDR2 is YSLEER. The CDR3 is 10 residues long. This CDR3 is CASSQDREYF. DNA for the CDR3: TGCGCCAGCAGCCAAGATCGGGAGTACTTC.

The CDR3 loop reads CASSLIPETQYF. The CDR3, as DNA: TGTGCCAGCAGCTTAATCCCCGAGACCCAGTACTTC. The chain recombines TRBV11-2 with TRBJ2-5, with D unclear. The CDR3 totals 12 residues. Germline CDR1 reads SGHAT; CDR2 reads FQNNGV. V dropped 2 bases and J dropped 5 bases, with 6 bases sitting between them. Full variable domain (rest looked up from reference TRBV11-2 and TRBJ2-5): EAGVAQSPRYKIIEKRQSVAFWCNPISGHATLYWYQQILGQGPKLLIQFQNNGVVDDSQLPKDRFSAERLKGVDSTLKIQPAKLEDSAVYLCASSLIPETQYFGPGTRLLVL.

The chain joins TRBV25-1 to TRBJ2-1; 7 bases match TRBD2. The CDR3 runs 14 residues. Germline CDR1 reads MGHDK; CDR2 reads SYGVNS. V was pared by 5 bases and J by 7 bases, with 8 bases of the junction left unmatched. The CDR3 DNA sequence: TGTGCCAGCAGTTCGGGCGGGAGTACAAATGAGCAGTTCTTC. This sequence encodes CASSSGGSTNEQFF.

The CDR3 reads CASSLKWGASGSYEQYF. CDR3 DNA: TGTGCCAGCAGTTTAAAGTGGGGGGCTAGCGGGAGTTACGAGCAGTACTTC. The chain employs TRBV27 and TRBJ2-7, with 10 positions matching TRBD2. V was pared by 2 bases and J by 4 bases, with 11 bases of the junction left unmatched. This CDR3 has 17 amino acids. The V gene's germline CDR1 is MNHEY and CDR2 SMNVEV (reference sequence).

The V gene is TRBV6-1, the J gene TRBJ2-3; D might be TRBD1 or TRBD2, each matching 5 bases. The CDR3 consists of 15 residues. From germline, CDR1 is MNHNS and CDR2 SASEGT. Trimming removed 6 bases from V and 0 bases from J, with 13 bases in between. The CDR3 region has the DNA TGTGCCAGCAGATGGGACCAGTCTAGCACAGATACGCAGTATTTT. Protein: CASRWDQSSTDTQYF.

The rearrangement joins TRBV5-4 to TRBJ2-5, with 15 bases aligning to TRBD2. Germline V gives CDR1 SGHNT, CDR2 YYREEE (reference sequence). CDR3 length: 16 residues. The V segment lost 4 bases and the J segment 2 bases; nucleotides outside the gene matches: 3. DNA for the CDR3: TGTGCCAGCAGCAAAGGGACTAGCGGGGGGCAAGAGACCCAGTACTTC. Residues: CASSKGTSGGQETQYF. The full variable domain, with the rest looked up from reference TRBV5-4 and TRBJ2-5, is ETGVTQSPTHLIKTRGQQVTLRCSSQSGHNTVSWYQQALGQGPQFIFQYYREEENGRGNFPPRFSGLQFPNYSSELNVNALELDDSALYLCASSKGTSGGQETQYFGPGTRLLVL.

The CDR3 DNA sequence: TGTGCCAGCAGCTTAGATGCAGACCCTAACTATGGCTACACCTTC. Translated: CASSLDADPNYGYTF. V gene TRBV7-2 combines with J gene TRBJ1-2; D gene uncertain. Germline CDR1 is SGHTA and CDR2 is FQGNSA. CDR3 length: 15 amino acids. V lost 1 base and J lost 0, with 9 bases in between.

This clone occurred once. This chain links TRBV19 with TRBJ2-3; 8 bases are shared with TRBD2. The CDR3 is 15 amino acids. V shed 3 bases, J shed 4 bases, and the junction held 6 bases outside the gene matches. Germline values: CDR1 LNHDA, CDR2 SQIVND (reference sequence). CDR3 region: CASSIGTSWSDTQYF. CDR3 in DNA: TGTGCCAGTAGTATTGGGACTAGTTGGTCAGATACGCAGTATTTT.

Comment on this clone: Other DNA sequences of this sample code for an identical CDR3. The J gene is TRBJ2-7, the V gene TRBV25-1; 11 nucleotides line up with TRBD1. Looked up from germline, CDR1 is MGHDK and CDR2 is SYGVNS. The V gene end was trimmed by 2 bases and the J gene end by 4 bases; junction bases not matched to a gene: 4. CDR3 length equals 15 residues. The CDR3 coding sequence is TGTGCCAGCAGTGAACAGGGACAGGGGGGGTACGAGCAGTACTTC. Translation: CASSEQGQGGYEQYF.

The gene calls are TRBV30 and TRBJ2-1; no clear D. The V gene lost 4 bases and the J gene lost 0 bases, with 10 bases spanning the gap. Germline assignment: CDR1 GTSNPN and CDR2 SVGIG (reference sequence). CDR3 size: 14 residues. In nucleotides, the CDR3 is TGTGCCTGGACACCCGATAGCTCCTACAATGAGCAGTTCTTC. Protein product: CAWTPDSSYNEQFF.

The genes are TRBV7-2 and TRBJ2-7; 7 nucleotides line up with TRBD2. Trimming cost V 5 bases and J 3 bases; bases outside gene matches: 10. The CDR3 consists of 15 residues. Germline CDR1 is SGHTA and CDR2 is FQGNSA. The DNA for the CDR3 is TGTGCCAGCAGCAATGAAGCGGGAATTGTCTACGAGCAGTACTTC. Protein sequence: CASSNEAGIVYEQYF.

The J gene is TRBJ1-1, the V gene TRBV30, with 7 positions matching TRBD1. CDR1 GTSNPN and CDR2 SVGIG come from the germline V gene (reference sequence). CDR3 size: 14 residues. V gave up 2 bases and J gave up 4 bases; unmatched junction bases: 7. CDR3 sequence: CAWSYIQGSTEAFF. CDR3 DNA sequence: TGTGCCTGGAGTTATATACAGGGGTCCACTGAAGCTTTCTTT.

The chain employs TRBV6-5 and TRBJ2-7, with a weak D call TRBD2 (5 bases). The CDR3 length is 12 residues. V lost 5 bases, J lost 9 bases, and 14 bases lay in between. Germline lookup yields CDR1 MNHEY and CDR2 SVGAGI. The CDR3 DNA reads TGTGCCAGCAGTCCCGAGGGAATTAGGCAGTACTTC. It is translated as CASSPEGIRQYF.

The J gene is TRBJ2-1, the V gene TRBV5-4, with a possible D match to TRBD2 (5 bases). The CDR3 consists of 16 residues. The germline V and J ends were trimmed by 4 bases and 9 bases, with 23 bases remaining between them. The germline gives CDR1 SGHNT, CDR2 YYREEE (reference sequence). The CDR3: CASSGGTSTGRPEQFF. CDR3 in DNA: TGTGCCAGCAGCGGAGGAACTTCAACCGGTAGGCCTGAGCAGTTCTTC.

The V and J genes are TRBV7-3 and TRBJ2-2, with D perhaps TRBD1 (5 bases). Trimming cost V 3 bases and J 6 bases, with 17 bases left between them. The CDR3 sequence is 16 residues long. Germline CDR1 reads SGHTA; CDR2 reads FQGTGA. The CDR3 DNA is TGTGCCAGCAGCTTTGCCCTCGGGTTAGGGGCCGGGGAGCTGTTTTTT. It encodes CASSFALGLGAGELFF.

The CDR3 loop reads CASRQGPGEGYTF. CDR3 nucleotides: TGTGCCAGCCGACAGGGGCCTGGAGAGGGCTACACCTTC. The chain is built from TRBV28 and TRBJ1-2; 8 positions agree with TRBD1. V trimming: 8 bases; J trimming: 8 bases; junction bases outside the gene matches: 10. The CDR3 is made up of 13 amino acids. Germline V gives CDR1 MDHEN, CDR2 SYDVKM.